This TCR beta chain stems from a study of T cells in Graves' hyperthyroidism and ophthalmopathy. RNA transcripts yielded amplified TCR beta CDR3 regions. HTBI primers were the set used in a first-round RT-PCR of the TCR CDR3. TCRdb analysed the multiplex PCR reads with MiXCR anew, one entry per CDR3 protein. Among some 400,000 distinct CDR3 sequences listed, approximately 15% were seen once. This clonotype was counted at least ten times. Its antigen is as yet unknown. The study, taken as a whole, reports: Appearing also in blood were most of the thyroid clonotypes expanded above 0.001.

The CDR3 is 13 amino acids. Germline loops: CDR1 SNHLY, CDR2 FYNNEI. Deletions cut 2 bases from V and 6 bases from J, with 10 bases between. This clonotype was obtained from a woman in her sixties or seventies with Graves' hyperthyroidism. V and J are TRBV2 and TRBJ1-1; a possible D gene is TRBD1 (6 bases). The sequenced material came from blood. The CDR3 sequence is CASSEQGSAEAFF. The CDR3 region has the DNA TGTGCCAGCAGTGAACAGGGGTCTGCTGAAGCTTTCTTT. The full variable domain, completed using reference TRBV2 and TRBJ1-1, is EPEVTQTPSHQVTQMGQEVILRCVPISNHLYFYWYRQILGQKVEFLVSFYNNEISEKSEIFDDQFSVERPDGSNFTLKIRSTKLEDSAMYFCASSEQGSAEAFFGQGTRLTVV.